Below, one T cell receptor (beta chain) is given with its context. This clone was counted between two and nine times. Its antigen is not yet known. Base-call qualities are not available, and no considerably larger clone is one nucleotide away. Libraries were constructed by the immunoSEQ multiplex PCR assay. A mixture of 60 forward primers for TCR Vbeta segments and 13 reverse primers for TCR Jbeta segments was used in the multiplex PCR. The CDR3 region of rearranged TCR beta genes was amplified from genomic DNA by a multiplex PCR assay. The amplified TCR beta libraries were sequenced on the Illumina HiSeq System as 87-base-pair reads. The paper's data handling went like this. A later analysis tallied 75 million to 95 million unique TCR beta chains across the approximately 670 repertoires, and some 10 million of those chains were shared by two or more donors. Raw reads were error-corrected and collapsed into unique sequences with a nearest-neighbor algorithm that merged closely related sequences to remove PCR and sequencing errors. To assign V, D and J gene segments, CDR3 sequences were aligned to IMGT reference sequences. Each retained sequence needed at least a six-nucleotide match to both a V gene segment and a J gene segment. A rearrangement counted as productive if the CDR3 had no stop codons and remained in frame with V and J, and every other rearrangement counted as non-productive. Following IMGT convention, CDR3 was defined as the stretch from the second conserved V-encoded cysteine to the conserved J-encoded phenylalanine. The earlier analysis of roughly 590 of the donors excluded any sequence lacking an unambiguous match to a single V gene segment. In an earlier analysis of a few hundred of the donors, a V segment was called functional when productive rearrangements were above 56.7%, and segregating when the standard deviation between donors exceeded 5%. To diagnose cytomegalovirus status from the catalog of TCR beta chain sequences, a statistical classification framework was built. A later analysis assigned V and J genes by comparing TCR nucleotide sequences with IMGT/GENE-DB human TR gene sequences. In a later analysis, CDR3 sequences and most-parsimonious VDJ recombination scenarios were assigned using the TCRdist pipeline. In a later analysis, each TCR beta chain was defined by its CDR3 amino acid sequence together with its V-gene family, and reads lacking a unique V-gene family were excluded. A later analysis removed 550 to 700 highly shared, low-generation-probability nucleotide sequences to deal with suspected cross-contamination and a sequencing artifact. A later analysis calculated a clonal expansion index for each public chain from normalized within-repertoire ranks of inferred template counts. Generation probabilities in a later analysis came from a VDJ recombination model fitted to out-of-frame rearrangements, and those results were checked against IGoR. Hypergeometric tests were used in a later analysis to score TCR-TCR, TCR-HLA and TCR-CMV co-occurrence, with a repertoire-size bias correction applied to the TCR pairs. False discovery rates were estimated in a later analysis by permuting HLA or CMV assignments 20 times. In a later analysis, co-occurring TCRs were grouped using DBSCAN, and TCRdist sequence similarity was added for clustering within HLA-allele-positive subsets. Repertoires with fewer than 30,000 or more than 120,000 public chains were left out of co-occurrence clustering, as were a handful of repertoires with anomalous nucleotide sharing. TCRdb provides this immuneACCESS table in a form limited to in-frame rearrangements. Some clones are lacking; in checked studies, under half of them reflect an unresolved V gene, and why the rest are absent is not known. The V and J calls and clone size come from that table; D and trimming were worked out from the DNA. This sample gives about 190,000 clones in total; over 75% of them show up just once. 3.5% to 4% of the sample lies in the top ten.

The data derive from a study of cytomegalovirus exposure and HLA in healthy donors (dated by TCRdb to 2016 to 2017). About the study as a whole: In an earlier analysis of 550 to 750 of the donors, 250 to 350 Gb of sequence data and approximately 120 million unique TCR beta sequences from roughly 200 million T cells were reported. Roughly 300 gigabases of sequencing data and 70 million to 100 million unique TCR sequences were included in an early release covering around 650 HLA-typed donors. The genetic ancestry cluster associated with self-reported Caucasian donors included over 80% of the roughly 360 genotyped donors. The study aimed to test whether cataloging public T cell receptors could reveal signatures of past pathogen exposure. The study profiled the T cell repertoires of 500 to 800 subjects by immunosequencing and related them to cytomegalovirus serostatus. Besides the first cohort of roughly 700 subjects, a separate validation cohort made up of roughly 130 different subjects was used. To predict cytomegalovirus infection status, the study combined high-throughput TCR immunosequencing, statistical association of individual TCRs with disease status, and machine learning. To study patterns of TCR occurrence, a later analysis re-analyzed previously published TCR beta repertoires from under 750 donors and added high-resolution HLA genotyping. In the later analysis, no new phenotypic data were used to find candidate immune exposures; instead, reliance was placed on TCR beta sequences and their occurrence across donors. To decide whether each TCR beta V gene segment behaved as functional or pseudogenic, an earlier analysis of approximately 600 of the donors relied on high-throughput TCR beta sequencing. Donor age, sex, ethnicity and CMV serostatus were collected together with the repertoire data. A later genetic analysis took genome-wide SNP genotypes for about 55% of the roughly 700 donors and used that subset as a discovery cohort. Every discovery cohort repertoire had been produced on one sequencing platform. Both class I and class II loci were covered by HLA typing, at four-digit resolution. The number of donors typed differed by locus, with roughly 629-640 for A, B, C, DRB1 and DQB1, 522 for DQA1, under 610 for DPA1, and approximately 470 for DPB1. Roughly five DR-DQ haplotypes were handled as single units for association and clustering, since linkage in the cohort was strong. Among about 400 genotyped donors of the cohort, an average of around 220,000 unique TCR beta nucleotide sequences was sequenced per donor, of which about 20% were non-productive.

Reading from cysteine to phenylalanine, the CDR3 counts 14 amino acids. The DNA shown is the 42-base CDR3, in frame from base 1. CDR1 is given as LNHDA and CDR2 as SQIVND, both from the germline V gene (reference sequence). Cut back by 3 bases and 8 bases, the V and J ends lie 13 bases apart. The cohort was made up of approximately 670 healthy bone marrow donors. All cohort members were sampled while nominally healthy, although unrecorded immune exposures were likely present. The donor was CMV seronegative and was included in the group of several hundred seronegative cohort members. Each donor provided a peripheral blood sample, and peripheral blood mononuclear cells were used for TCR beta sequencing. The Qiagen DNeasy Blood Extraction Kit was used to extract genomic DNA from the blood cell samples. What the work shows at the level of the full study, not this receptor alone: According to the authors, the approach could potentially be generalized to other disease states and immunological phenotypes. Presence/absence analyses assumed roughly uniform sequencing depth across donors, an assumption that may not hold. A total of 164 TCR beta chains were listed by the study as associated with cytomegalovirus. A later genetic analysis associated a missense DCLRE1C variant with V-gene and J-gene trimming of TCR beta chains, and an independent cohort replicated the association. In a later analysis, 16,951 TCR beta sequences were associated with specific HLA alleles at a false discovery rate of 0.05. Some IMGT-functional V segments, including TRBV6-2 and TRBV6-3, could not be distinguished by the 87-base-pair reads and were therefore excluded. Linkage disequilibrium might explain the correlated functional status among segregating V segments, but an unknown experimental factor could not be excluded. Because counts were too low, roughly 18 rarely observed V segments, including chromosome 9 orphons, were left out of the earlier analysis of 587 of the donors. Cytomegalovirus status was reported to be diagnosed by the classifier with high specificity and sensitivity in both the original and validation cohorts. A cluster of highly shared sequence variants was judged likely to represent a technical artifact of the sequencing pipeline. For the cohort, immune exposure information was limited to CMV serostatus. In vitro tests confirmed that three of the cytomegalovirus-associated TCR beta chains recognize cytomegalovirus antigens. According to a later analysis, most CMV-associated TCR beta chains appeared to be HLA-restricted, and the HLA associations seemed to be driven largely by CMV exposure. Broadly in line with IMGT annotations, most TCR beta V segments showed up in productive rearrangements about 87% or about 30% of the time in an earlier analysis of 587 of the donors. In this cohort, only TCR beta chains were sequenced, and detectable features were limited by the absence of alpha or paired-chain data. A later analysis reported that several top co-occurrence clusters appeared linked to parvovirus B19, influenza, CMV and Epstein-Barr virus. Because HLA typing was unavailable for some donors at each locus, only the typed subset was used in association tests. Compared with the roughly 700-donor mean, donors in an Asian-associated ancestry cluster had fewer N-insertions in productive TCRs, according to a later genetic analysis. When HLA alleles, especially DR and DQ, strongly co-occurred, attributing TCR associations to individual alleles was difficult. In a later analysis, the rate of TCR association differed among HLA loci, with DRB1 alleles having the most associated TCRs and HLA-C alleles having the fewest. A further reported finding was that TCR beta sequences accurately predicted the HLA-A and HLA-B alleles for most subjects in the first cohort. In a later analysis, HLA-associated TCR beta chains were found to be more clonally expanded and to have lower generation probabilities than equally common non-associated chains. Most TCR sequences were seen in very few donors, while some public TCRs were found in many individuals.

The rearranged segments are TRBV19 and TRBJ1-4; no D gene is confidently identified. This TCR was recovered from a man over 45 in good health and CMV-seronegative. Sequenced input: PBMCs. Here is the DNA: TGTGCCAGTAGTATTTCCCGGGGTCACGAAAAACTGTTTTTT. The translation is CASSISRGHEKLFF.